Listed below are T cell receptor beta chains from one sample, sequenced in a study of T-cell memory formation after mild COVID-19. TCRdb called the 5' RACE reads again in MiXCR, with one record for every CDR3 protein. The repertoire holds around 250,000 distinct CDR3 sequences, with about 16% as singletons. The sample consisted of PBMCs or a T cell subset sorted from them (not recorded which). These receptors originate from an adult woman who had mild COVID-19 (a few samples of this study predate the infection). Cell type and time point are not known. The CDR3 runs from the conserved cysteine through the conserved F or W. The D gene is left open where the match is weak. Clone size, where shown, is once, few, many, or a class for clones that have expanded.

TRBV12-3/TRBV12-4,NA,TRBJ2-2,NA,TGTGCCACCGATGGACGAACGATTAGTGACACCGGGGAGCTGTTTTTT,CATDGRTISDTGELFF
TRBV20-1,NA,TRBJ2-7,NA,TGCAGTGCTCTGGACTATCCCGAGCAGTACTTC,CSALDYPEQYF
TRBV9,NA,TRBJ2-1,NA,TGTGCCAGCAGCGTAGTGTCAGCCACCTACAATGAGCAGTTCTTC,CASSVVSATYNEQFF
TRBV12-3/TRBV12-4,TRBD1,TRBJ2-1,few,TGTGCCAGCAGTTTGGGTGCAGGGGGTGAGCAGTTCTTC,CASSLGAGGEQFF
TRBV7-8,NA,TRBJ1-6,NA,TGTGCCAGCAGTAGGGAGGGGGGCCCCTTGTTGGGCTCACCCCTCCACTTT,CASSREGGPLLGSPLHF
TRBV30,TRBD1,TRBJ2-3,few,TGTGCCTGGAGTGTACAGGGGTCTAGCACAGATACGCAGTATTTT,CAWSVQGSSTDTQYF
TRBV4-3,TRBD2,TRBJ2-1,NA,TGCGCCAGCAGCCAACCCGGGACTAGCGGGCCCCAGCAGTTCTTC,CASSQPGTSGPQQFF
TRBV12-3/TRBV12-4,NA,TRBJ2-2,NA,TGTGCCAGCAGTCCCCACGGACAGATCGCGAACACCGGGGAGCTGTTTTTT,CASSPHGQIANTGELFF
TRBV7-2,NA,TRBJ2-2,NA,TGTGCCAGCAGCTTAAATGGGATTATTAACGCCGGGGAGCTGTTTTTT,CASSLNGIINAGELFF
TRBV3-1,NA,TRBJ1-1,NA,TGTGCCAGCAGCCAGTCGGGGGCGAACACTGAAGCTTTCTTT,CASSQSGANTEAFF
TRBV7-6,NA,TRBJ1-1,few,TGTGCCAGCAGCTTAAATACAGTGGGTAACACTGAAGCTTTCTTT,CASSLNTVGNTEAFF
TRBV5-4,TRBD1,TRBJ1-1,NA,TGTGCCAGCAGCCCGGGACAGGGATGGACCCCTGAAGCTTTCTTT,CASSPGQGWTPEAFF
TRBV20-1,NA,TRBJ1-4,few,TGCAGTGCTAGCTCAGGGTCCACGGGGATCAATGAAAAACTGTTTTTT,CSASSGSTGINEKLFF
TRBV20-1,NA,TRBJ2-7,NA,TGCAGTGCCATCGTTCGAGGGGCGTCCTACGAGCAGTACTTC,CSAIVRGASYEQYF
TRBV7-6,NA,TRBJ1-1,NA,TGTGCCAGCAGCTTAGGGTTGGCGGGACTGGGAACTGAAGCTTTCTTT,CASSLGLAGLGTEAFF
TRBV4-3,NA,TRBJ2-4,NA,TGCGCCAGCAGCCAAGACTCAGGCCAAAACATTCAGTACTTC,CASSQDSGQNIQYF
TRBV5-5,TRBD1,TRBJ2-5,NA,TGTGCCAGCAGCTTGGGGGGGACAGTACAAGAGACCCAGTACTTC,CASSLGGTVQETQYF
TRBV15,NA,TRBJ2-1,NA,TGTGCCACCAGCAGAGATCAAGGGGGGGCCCAGTTCTTC,CATSRDQGGAQFF
TRBV7-9,TRBD1,TRBJ2-2,NA,TGTGCCAGCACCGAGGACAGGGGCACCGGGGAGCTGTTTTTT,CASTEDRGTGELFF
TRBV24-1,TRBD1,TRBJ2-3,NA,TGTGCCACCAGTGATCAAGCCGGGACAGGGAGTTATACGCAGTATTTT,CATSDQAGTGSYTQYF
TRBV2,NA,TRBJ2-7,few,TGTGCCAGCAGGTCCTACGAGCAGTACTTC,CASRSYEQYF
TRBV7-9,TRBD2,TRBJ2-1,few,TGTGCCAGCAGCTGGGGACTAGCGGGAGGCCAACCTAGCTCTTACAATGAGCAGTTCTTC,CASSWGLAGGQPSSYNEQFF
TRBV9,NA,TRBJ1-1,few,TGTGCCAGCAGGAGGGGTACGAACACTGAAGCTTTCTTT,CASRRGTNTEAFF
TRBV10-3,NA,TRBJ2-1,many,TGTGCCATCAGTGACCCAGGGGCTGAGCAGTTCTTC,CAISDPGAEQFF
TRBV24-1,NA,TRBJ1-5,NA,TGTGCCACCAGCCCGGGCGGGGGGCCCCTTCTTCAGCCCCAGCATTTT,CATSPGGGPLLQPQHF
TRBV27,NA,TRBJ2-1,many,TGTGCCAGCAGTTTCCACAATGAGCAGTTCTTC,CASSFHNEQFF
TRBV6-6,NA,TRBJ2-7,few,TGTGCCAGCAGTTACGGGACCTTCTATAACGAGCAGTACTTC,CASSYGTFYNEQYF
TRBV20-1,NA,TRBJ1-2,few,TGCAGTGCTAGTAACCCCCCCCTGTATTTGGCTAACTATGGCTACACCTTC,CSASNPPLYLANYGYTF
TRBV11-2,NA,TRBJ1-5,NA,TGTGCCAGCAGCTTAGGGGTCGGCGGGAGCAATCAGCCCCAGCATTTT,CASSLGVGGSNQPQHF
TRBV27,NA,TRBJ1-2,NA,TGTGCCAGCAGTTCGCGGCAGAACTATGGCTACACCTTC,CASSSRQNYGYTF
TRBV12-3/TRBV12-4,TRBD1,TRBJ1-2,NA,TGTGCCAGCAGTCTAGGACCACAGGGGGCTACGGGCGGCTACACCTTC,CASSLGPQGATGGYTF
TRBV29-1,TRBD1,TRBJ1-1,many,TGCAGCGTAAGCGACAGGGGGTTAACTGAAGCTTTCTTT,CSVSDRGLTEAFF
TRBV7-2,TRBD2,TRBJ2-7,NA,TGTGCCAGCAGCTTGAGGCGGGAGATCCCCTACGAGCAGTACTTC,CASSLRREIPYEQYF
TRBV2,NA,TRBJ1-2,NA,TGTGCCAGCAGTTCTCAGGGGTCCCACTATGGCTACACCTTC,CASSSQGSHYGYTF
TRBV3-1,NA,TRBJ1-1,NA,TGTGCCAGCAGCCATCAGGGGCACACTGAAGCTTTCTTT,CASSHQGHTEAFF
TRBV24-1,TRBD2,TRBJ2-3,few,TGTGCCACCAGTGATTTGGGGACTAGCGGGCGGTCCACAGATACGCAGTATTTT,CATSDLGTSGRSTDTQYF
TRBV7-3,NA,TRBJ1-1,NA,TGTGCCAGCAGTCAACTCTTGAACACTGAAGCTTTCTTT,CASSQLLNTEAFF
TRBV18,TRBD1,TRBJ1-6,NA,TGTGCCAGCTCACCACAACTGCCAGGGGGCAATTCACCCCTCCACTTT,CASSPQLPGGNSPLHF
TRBV11-3,NA,TRBJ2-2,few,TGTGCCAGCAGCTTAAGGACAGAGGCCGGGGAGCTGTTTTTT,CASSLRTEAGELFF
TRBV5-1,NA,TRBJ1-4,NA,TGCGCCAGCAGCTTGGAGTCCCGGAGTAATGAAAAACTGTTTTTT,CASSLESRSNEKLFF
TRBV9,TRBD1,TRBJ2-3,NA,TGTGCCAGCAGCCCTGGACAGGGGATGGATACGCAGTATTTT,CASSPGQGMDTQYF
TRBV3-1,NA,TRBJ2-7,few,TGTGCCAGCAGCCTAAGTTTACCCGGGTACGGAGCAAGCTACGAGCAGTACTTC,CASSLSLPGYGASYEQYF
TRBV12-3/TRBV12-4,NA,TRBJ1-2,NA,TGTGCCAGCAGTTTGACGGATTTCTATGGCTACACCTTC,CASSLTDFYGYTF
TRBV5-8,NA,TRBJ1-5,NA,TGTGCCAGCAGCTCAAGCACAGTCCTTAGCAATCAGCCCCAGCATTTT,CASSSSTVLSNQPQHF
TRBV4-2,TRBD2,TRBJ2-1,few,TGTGCCAGCAGCCAAAAACCCATAATTCTAGCGGGGGTCTACAATGAGCAGTTCTTC,CASSQKPIILAGVYNEQFF
TRBV20-1,NA,TRBJ1-6,NA,TGCAGTGCTAGGGGACGACGGGGGGGCACTTCACCCCTCCACTTT,CSARGRRGGTSPLHF
TRBV4-1,NA,TRBJ1-5,few,TGCGCCAGCAGCCAAGACTGGGGGCAGCCCCAGCATTTT,CASSQDWGQPQHF
TRBV27,NA,TRBJ2-7,few,TGTGCCAGCAAGACAGGCCGCGGGTACGAGCAGTACTTC,CASKTGRGYEQYF
TRBV5-5,NA,TRBJ1-2,NA,TGTGCCAGCAGCTTGGGGTCTCCGGGATCTACTGATACCTTC,CASSLGSPGSTDTF
TRBV6-6,NA,TRBJ2-6,few,TGTGCCAGCAGTTACTTGTACTCTGGGGCCAACGTCCTGACTTTC,CASSYLYSGANVLTF
TRBV21-1,NA,TRBJ2-3,NA,TGTGCCAGCACCCCCGGGGGAGATACGCAGTATTTT,CASTPGGDTQYF
TRBV29-1,NA,TRBJ2-2,few,TGCAGCGTTGAAAAGACTAGGTCCGGGGAGCTGTTTTTT,CSVEKTRSGELFF
TRBV5-1,TRBD2,TRBJ2-7,NA,TGCGCCAGCAGCTTGACTAGCGGGTTTCCCTACGAGCAGTACTTC,CASSLTSGFPYEQYF